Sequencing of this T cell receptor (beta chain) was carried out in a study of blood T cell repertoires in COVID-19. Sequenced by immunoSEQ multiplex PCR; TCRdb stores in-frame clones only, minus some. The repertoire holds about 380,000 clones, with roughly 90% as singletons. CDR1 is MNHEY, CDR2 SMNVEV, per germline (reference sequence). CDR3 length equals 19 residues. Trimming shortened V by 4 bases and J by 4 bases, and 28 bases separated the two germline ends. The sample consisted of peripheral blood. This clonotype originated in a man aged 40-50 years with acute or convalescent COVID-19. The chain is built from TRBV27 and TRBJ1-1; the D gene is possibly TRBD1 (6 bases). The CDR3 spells CASSSTRKTGQSTTTEAFF. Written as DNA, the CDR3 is TGTGCCAGCAGTTCGACCCGGAAGACAGGACAATCGACTACCACTGAAGCTTTCTTT.